Detailed here is one T cell receptor (beta chain). The antigen is not known. Distinct nucleotide sequences in the sample also encode this CDR3. This entry comes from a study of cytomegalovirus exposure and HLA in healthy donors. Whole-study context: Earlier sequencing of some 170 million T cells yielded 100 million to 140 million unique TCR beta sequences.

Researchers ran the PCR with 60 Vbeta and 13 Jbeta primers. TCRdb's table, derived via immunoSEQ multiplex PCR, lists solely in-frame clones and lacks some. The sample holds about 120,000 clones, about 75% seen once. The study's findings and limits: Among the CMV-associated chains, a few were confirmed in vitro as specific for CMV antigens. As a later analysis showed, several of the most significant clusters appeared to be linked to common viral pathogens.

Germline CDR1 reads SGHRS; CDR2 reads YFSETQ. The CDR3 loop spans 16 amino acids. V dropped 1 base and J dropped 0 bases, with 10 bases sitting between them. V is TRBV5-1 and J is TRBJ2-2, with a tentative D call TRBD2 (6 bases). Input material: PBMCs. The source of this sequence is a man aged 60 to 75 in good health and CMV-seropositive. The CDR3 is CASSLRSGANTGELFF. CDR3 bases: TGCGCCAGCAGCTTGCGGTCGGGGGCGAACACCGGGGAGCTGTTTTTT.